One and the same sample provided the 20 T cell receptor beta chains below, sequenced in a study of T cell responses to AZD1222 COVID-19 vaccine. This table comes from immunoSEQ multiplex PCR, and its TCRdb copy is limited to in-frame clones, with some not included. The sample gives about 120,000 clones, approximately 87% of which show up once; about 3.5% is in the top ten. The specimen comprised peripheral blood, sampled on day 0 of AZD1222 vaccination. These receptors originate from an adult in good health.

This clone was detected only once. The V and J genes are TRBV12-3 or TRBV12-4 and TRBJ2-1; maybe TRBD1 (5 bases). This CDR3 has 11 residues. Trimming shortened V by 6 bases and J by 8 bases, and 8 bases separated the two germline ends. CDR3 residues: CASRDIDEQFF. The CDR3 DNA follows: TGTGCCAGCAGGGACATCGATGAGCAGTTCTTC.

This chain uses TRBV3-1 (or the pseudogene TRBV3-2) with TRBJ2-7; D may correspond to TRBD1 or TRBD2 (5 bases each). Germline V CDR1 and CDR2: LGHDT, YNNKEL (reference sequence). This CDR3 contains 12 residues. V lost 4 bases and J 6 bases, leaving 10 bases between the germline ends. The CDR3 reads CASSPQAGEQYF. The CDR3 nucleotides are TGTGCCAGCAGCCCACAGGCGGGCGAGCAGTACTTC.

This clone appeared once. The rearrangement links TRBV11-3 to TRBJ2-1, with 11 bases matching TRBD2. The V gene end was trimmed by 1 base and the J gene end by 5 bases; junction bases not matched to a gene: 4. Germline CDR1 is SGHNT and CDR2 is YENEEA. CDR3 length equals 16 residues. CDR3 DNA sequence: TGTGCCAGCAGCTTAGGTGATAGCGGGGGGGACAATGAGCAGTTCTTC. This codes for CASSLGDSGGDNEQFF.

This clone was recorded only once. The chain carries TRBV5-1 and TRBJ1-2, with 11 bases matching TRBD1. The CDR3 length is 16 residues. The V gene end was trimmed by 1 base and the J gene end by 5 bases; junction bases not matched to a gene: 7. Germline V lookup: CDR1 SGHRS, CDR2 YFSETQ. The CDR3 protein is CASSLQGQGGSYGYTF. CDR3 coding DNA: TGCGCCAGCAGCTTGCAGGGACAGGGGGGATCGTATGGCTACACCTTC.

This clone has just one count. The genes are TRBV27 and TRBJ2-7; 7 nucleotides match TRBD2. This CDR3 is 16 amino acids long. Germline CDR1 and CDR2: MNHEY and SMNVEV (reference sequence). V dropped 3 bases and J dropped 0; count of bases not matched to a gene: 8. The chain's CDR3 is CASSFREGFSSYEQYF. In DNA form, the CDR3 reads TGTGCCAGCAGTTTTAGGGAGGGGTTCTCCTCCTACGAGCAGTACTTC.

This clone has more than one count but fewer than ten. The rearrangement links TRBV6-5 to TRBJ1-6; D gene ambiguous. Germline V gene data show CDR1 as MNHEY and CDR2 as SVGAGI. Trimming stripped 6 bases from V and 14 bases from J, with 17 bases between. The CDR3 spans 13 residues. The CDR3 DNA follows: TGTGCCAGCAGATCCCCCTCTCAATTATCCCTCCACTTT. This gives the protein CASRSPSQLSLHF.

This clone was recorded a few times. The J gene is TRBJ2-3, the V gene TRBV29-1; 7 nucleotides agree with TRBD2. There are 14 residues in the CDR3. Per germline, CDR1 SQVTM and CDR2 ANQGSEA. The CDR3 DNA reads TGCGGGGGAGGGGCCGGGGAAAGCACAGATACGCAGTATTTT. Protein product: CGGGAGESTDTQYF.

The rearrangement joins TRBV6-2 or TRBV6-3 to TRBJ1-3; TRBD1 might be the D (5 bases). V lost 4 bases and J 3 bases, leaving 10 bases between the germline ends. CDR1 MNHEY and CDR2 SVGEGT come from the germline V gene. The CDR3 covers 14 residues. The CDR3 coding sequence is TGTGCCAGCAGTTTCCCAGGGAGTGGAAACACCATATATTTT. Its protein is CASSFPGSGNTIYF.

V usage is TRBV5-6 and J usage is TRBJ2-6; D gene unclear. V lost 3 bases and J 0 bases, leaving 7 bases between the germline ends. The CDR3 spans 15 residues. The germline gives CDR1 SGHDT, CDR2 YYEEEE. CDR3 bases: TGTGCCAGCAGCTACAGCCCCTCTGGGGCCAACGTCCTGACTTTC. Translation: CASSYSPSGANVLTF.

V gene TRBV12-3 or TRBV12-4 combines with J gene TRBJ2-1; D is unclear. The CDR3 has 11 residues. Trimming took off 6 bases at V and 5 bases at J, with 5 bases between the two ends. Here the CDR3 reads CASRRDNEQFF. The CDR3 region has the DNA TGTGCCAGCAGACGGGACAATGAGCAGTTCTTC.

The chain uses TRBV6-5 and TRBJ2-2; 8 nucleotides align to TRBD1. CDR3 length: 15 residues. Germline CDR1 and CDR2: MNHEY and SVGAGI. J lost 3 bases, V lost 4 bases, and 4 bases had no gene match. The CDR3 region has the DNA TGTGCCAGCAGTTCGACAGGGGCTTACACCGGGGAGCTGTTTTTT. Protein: CASSSTGAYTGELFF.

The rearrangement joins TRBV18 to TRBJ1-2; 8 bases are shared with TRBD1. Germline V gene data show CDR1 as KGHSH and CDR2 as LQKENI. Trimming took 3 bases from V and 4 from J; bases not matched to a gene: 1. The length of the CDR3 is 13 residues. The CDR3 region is CASSPGQGYGYTF. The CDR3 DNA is TGTGCCAGCTCACCCGGACAGGGCTATGGCTACACCTTC.

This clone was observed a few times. Written as DNA, the CDR3 is TGTGCCAGCAGCCGGGACAGAGCTTACGAGCAGTACTTC. It codes for CASSRDRAYEQYF. The chain joins TRBV7-6 to TRBJ2-7; 7 nucleotides agree with TRBD1. Germline V lookup: CDR1 SGHVS, CDR2 FNYEAQ. The length of the CDR3 is 13 residues. Trimming removed 5 bases from V and 4 bases from J; junction bases left unmatched: 5.

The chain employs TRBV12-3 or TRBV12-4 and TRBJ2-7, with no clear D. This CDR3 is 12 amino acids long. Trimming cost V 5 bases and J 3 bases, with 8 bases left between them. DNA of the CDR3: TGTGCCAGCAGTGGAGACAACTACGAGCAGTACTTC. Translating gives CASSGDNYEQYF.

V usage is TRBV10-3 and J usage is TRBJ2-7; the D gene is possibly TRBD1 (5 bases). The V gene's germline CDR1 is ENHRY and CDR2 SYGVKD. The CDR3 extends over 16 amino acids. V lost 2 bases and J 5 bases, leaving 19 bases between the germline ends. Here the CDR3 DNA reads TGTGCCATCAGTGAGGTCCCAGGGCCTGAGGTCCACGAGCAGTACTTC. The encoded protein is CAISEVPGPEVHEQYF.

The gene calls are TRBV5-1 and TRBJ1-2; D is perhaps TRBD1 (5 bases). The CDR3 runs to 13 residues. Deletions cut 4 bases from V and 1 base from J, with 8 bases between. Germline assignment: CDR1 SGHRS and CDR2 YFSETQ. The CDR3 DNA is TGCGCCAGCAGCGGCGACAGTAACTATGGCTACACCTTC. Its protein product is CASSGDSNYGYTF.

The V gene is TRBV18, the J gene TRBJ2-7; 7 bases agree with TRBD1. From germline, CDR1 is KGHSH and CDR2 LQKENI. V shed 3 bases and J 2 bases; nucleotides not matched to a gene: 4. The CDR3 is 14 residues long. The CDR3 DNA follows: TGTGCCAGCTCACCTTGGGGGACAGCCTACGAGCAGTACTTC. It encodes CASSPWGTAYEQYF.

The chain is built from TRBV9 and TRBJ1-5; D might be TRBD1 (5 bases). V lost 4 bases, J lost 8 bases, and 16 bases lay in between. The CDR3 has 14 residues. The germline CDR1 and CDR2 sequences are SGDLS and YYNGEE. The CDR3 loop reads CASSPGQGGEPQHF. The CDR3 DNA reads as TGTGCCAGCAGCCCTGGGCAGGGCGGGGAGCCCCAGCATTTT.

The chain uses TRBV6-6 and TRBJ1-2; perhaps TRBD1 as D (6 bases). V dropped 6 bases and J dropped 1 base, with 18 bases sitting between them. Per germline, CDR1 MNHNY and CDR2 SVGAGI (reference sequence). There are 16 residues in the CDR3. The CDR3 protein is CASSVLGGGNNYGYTF. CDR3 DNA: TGTGCCAGCAGCGTCTTAGGAGGGGGTAATAACTATGGCTACACCTTC.

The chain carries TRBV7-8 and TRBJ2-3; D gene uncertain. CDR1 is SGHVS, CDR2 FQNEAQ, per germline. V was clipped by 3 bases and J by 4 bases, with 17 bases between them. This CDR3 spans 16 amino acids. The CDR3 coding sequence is TGTGCCAGCAGCTTGAGAGACACCGGTCGTCCAGATACGCAGTATTTT. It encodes CASSLRDTGRPDTQYF.